The 20 T cell receptor beta chains given below trace back to one sample, sequenced in a study of naive and memory T cell subsets. An equimolar mix of two oligonucleotides served as the beta constant-region primer for TRBC1 and TRBC2. Ligated cDNA was amplified by four rounds of PCR with nested alpha and beta constant-region primers and SP2. TCRdb used MiXCR to reprocess the UMI-ligation and nested PCR reads, holding one entry per CDR3 protein. The repertoire holds 15,000 to 20,000 distinct CDR3 sequences, with roughly 8.4% as singletons. Sequencing was done on a sample of central memory CD8+ T cells from blood. Receptors were obtained from a human donor in good health.

This sequence joins TRBV4-3 and TRBJ2-7; D not resolved. The CDR3 is 15 amino acids. The V and J ends lost 1 base and 2 bases respectively, with 12 bases between them. CDR1 and CDR2 (germline): LGHNA, YSLEER. CDR3 nucleotide sequence: TGCGCCAGCAGCCAAGGGCGTCGGTCGGCCTACGAGCAGTACTTC. It yields the protein CASSQGRRSAYEQYF.

This clonotype was recorded at least ten times. The chain couples TRBV27 to TRBJ1-6, with 7 bases that match TRBD1. This CDR3 is 16 amino acids long. Unmatched junction bases numbered 4, after V lost 2 bases and J lost 3 bases. Germline V gene sequence: CDR1 MNHEY, CDR2 SMNVEV (reference sequence). The CDR3: CASSLEQGNYNSPLHF. The DNA of the CDR3 is TGTGCCAGCAGTTTAGAACAGGGGAACTATAATTCACCCCTCCACTTT.

This clonotype is deemed medium-sized (0.01 to 0.1%). This chain joins TRBV7-2 and TRBJ2-3, with 12 bases fitting TRBD2. Germline V gives CDR1 SGHTA, CDR2 FQGNSA. The CDR3 consists of 15 residues. V lost 5 bases, J lost 6 bases, and 6 bases stayed unmatched. The CDR3 sequence is CASSPTSGSGDTQYF. The CDR3 DNA is TGTGCCAGCAGCCCGACTAGCGGGAGTGGTGATACGCAGTATTTT.

This clonotype was counted ten times or more. This chain joins TRBV27 and TRBJ1-1; tentative D call: TRBD1 (6 bases). CDR1 and CDR2 from the germline V gene are MNHEY and SMNVEV (reference sequence). V dropped 2 bases and J dropped 7 bases, with 8 bases sitting between them. This CDR3 region has 12 residues. CDR3 protein: CASSLAGDEAFF. The DNA for the CDR3 is TGTGCCAGCAGTTTAGCAGGGGATGAAGCTTTCTTT.

This clonotype came up many times. This chain uses TRBV6-1 with TRBJ2-5; D is possibly TRBD2 (5 bases). CDR3 length: 15 amino acids. CDR1 is MNHNS and CDR2 is SASEGT in the germline V gene. V lost 1 base, J lost 4 bases, and 13 bases lay in between. The CDR3 nucleotides read TGTGCCAGCAGTGAAGTGCACGGGGATCCAGAGACCCAGTACTTC. It is translated as CASSEVHGDPETQYF.

This clonotype has only a few counts. The chain couples TRBV6-2 or TRBV6-3 to TRBJ2-7; 10 positions match TRBD2. V gave up 6 bases and J gave up 6 bases; unmatched junction bases: 8. CDR1 and CDR2 from the germline V gene are MNHEY and SVGEGT. The CDR3 runs 14 residues. CDR3 region: CASRASGSGGEQYF. The CDR3 DNA reads TGTGCCAGCAGGGCTAGCGGGAGCGGCGGCGAGCAGTACTTC.

This clonotype was picked up a small number of times. This chain connects TRBV4-1 to TRBJ2-1; possibly TRBD1 for D (6 bases). Trimming took off 4 bases at V and 3 bases at J, with 16 bases between the two ends. Per the germline V gene, CDR1 is MGHRA and CDR2 is YSYEKL. The CDR3 sequence is 16 residues long. CDR3 protein: CASSRSTGTFYNEQFF. CDR3 sequence (DNA): TGCGCCAGCAGCCGGTCAACCGGGACATTCTACAATGAGCAGTTCTTC.

This clonotype was seen ten or more times. V is TRBV29-1 and J is TRBJ2-5; D ambiguous. Germline lookup yields CDR1 SQVTM and CDR2 ANQGSEA. The CDR3 loop spans 14 amino acids. V was cut by 0 bases and J by 5 bases, with 13 bases left in between. The CDR3 is CSVEERQHRETQYF. The CDR3, as DNA: TGCAGCGTTGAAGAAAGGCAGCACCGGGAGACCCAGTACTTC.

By sample fraction, this clonotype is medium-sized. The junction does not match germline at one end; this may be a read error. V is TRBV10-2 and J is TRBJ2-1; D is uncertain. CDR1 and CDR2 from the germline V gene are WSHSY and SAAADI. This CDR3 region has 12 residues. The CDR3 sequence is CASRDPYNEQFF. In nucleotides, the CDR3 is TGCGCCAGCCGTGATCCGTACAATGAGCAGTTCTTC.

This clonotype was recorded a few times. V and J are TRBV7-3 and TRBJ1-5; the match to TRBD1 covers 8 bases. The CDR3 spans 18 residues. J was trimmed by 0 bases and V by 5 bases; bases with no gene match: 12. Looked up from germline, CDR1 is SGHTA and CDR2 is FQGTGA. As DNA, the CDR3 is TGTGCCAGCAGCGCGGACAGGGTCAGGGCCTATAGCAATCAGCCCCAGCATTTT. Its translation is CASSADRVRAYSNQPQHF.

This clonotype has at least ten counts. The rearrangement links TRBV29-1 to TRBJ2-5; the D gene could be TRBD1 or TRBD2 (5 bases each). The CDR3 spans 13 residues. Germline V gives CDR1 SQVTM, CDR2 ANQGSEA. The V gene lost 3 bases and the J gene lost 9 bases, with 17 bases spanning the gap. The CDR3 DNA reads TGCAGCGTTGATGATGGGACCTCAACGGCCCAGTACTTC. This codes for CSVDDGTSTAQYF.

This clonotype was seen many times. The rearrangement links TRBV25-1 to TRBJ2-1, with no clear D. Trimming shortened V by 6 bases and J by 2 bases, and 11 bases separated the two germline ends. Germline V lookup: CDR1 MGHDK, CDR2 SYGVNS. The CDR3 has 14 residues. As DNA, the CDR3 is TGTGCCAGCAGCCTAGGGAACCCCTACAATGAGCAGTTCTTC. Protein product: CASSLGNPYNEQFF.

The chain has TRBV4-2 and TRBJ2-3, with TRBD2 identical over 7 bases. The CDR3 is 19 amino acids. V was clipped by 0 bases and J by 1 base; unmatched bases: 13. The germline CDR1 and CDR2 sequences are LGHNA and YNFKEQ. CDR3 DNA sequence: TGTGCCAGCAGCCAAGAACCGTTGCCGGGACTAAGGCGCACAGATACGCAGTATTTT. Residues: CASSQEPLPGLRRTDTQYF.

This clonotype was seen many times. This chain links TRBV3-1 with TRBJ2-2; D not resolved. Deletions cut 1 base from V and 8 bases from J, with 5 bases between. The CDR3 spans 12 residues. Germline V lookup: CDR1 LGHDT, CDR2 YNNKEL (reference sequence). Written as DNA, the CDR3 is TGTGCCAGCAGCCAAGCGGAAGGGGAGCTGTTTTTT. This translates into CASSQAEGELFF.

V and J are TRBV18 and TRBJ2-2; D possibly uses TRBD1 or TRBD2 (5 bases each). CDR3 length: 15 amino acids. Trimming left V 1 base short and J 2 bases short, with 8 bases between. Per the germline V gene, CDR1 is KGHSH and CDR2 is LQKENI. As DNA, the CDR3 is TGTGCCAGCTCACCACGGGACGGAAACACCGGGGAGCTGTTTTTT. It is translated as CASSPRDGNTGELFF.

In this sample, this clonotype turned up a few times. The rearrangement joins TRBV6-2 or TRBV6-3 to TRBJ2-5; 7 nucleotides match TRBD2. The ends lost 5 bases at V and 2 bases at J; junction bases unmatched: 5. The CDR3 length is 14 residues. CDR1 and CDR2 from the germline V gene are MNHEY and SVGEGT. CDR3 residues: CASSVAGPQETQYF. DNA of the CDR3: TGTGCCAGCAGTGTAGCGGGTCCTCAAGAGACCCAGTACTTC.

This clonotype was recorded at least ten times. The chain links TRBV20-1 to TRBJ2-7, with TRBD1 identical over 7 bases. Germline V CDR1 and CDR2: DFQATT, SNEGSKA (reference sequence). CDR3 size: 14 residues. V shed 6 bases, J shed 3 bases, and the junction held 11 bases outside the gene matches. The chain's CDR3 is CSAEDRNSLYEQYF. The CDR3 DNA reads as TGCAGTGCAGAGGACAGGAACTCTCTCTACGAGCAGTACTTC.

This rearrangement joins TRBV7-3 to TRBJ2-1; 7 nucleotides match TRBD1. V lost 5 bases to trimming and J lost 8 bases; unmatched junction nucleotides: 6. CDR3 size: 13 residues. Germline V gene data show CDR1 as SGHTA and CDR2 as FQGTGA. Written as DNA, the CDR3 is TGTGCCAGCAGCCCACAGGGGATTTATGAGCAGTTCTTC. This sequence encodes CASSPQGIYEQFF.

The table lists this clonotype with a few counts. J is TRBJ2-6 and V is TRBV15, with no clear D. The V end was cut by 0 bases, the J end by 0 bases, with 3 bases between. Germline CDR1 and CDR2: LNHNV and YYDKDF (reference sequence). The CDR3 totals 15 residues. CDR3 sequence reads: CATSRDHSGANVLTF. DNA for the CDR3: TGTGCCACCAGCAGAGATCACTCTGGGGCCAACGTCCTGACTTTC.

With respect to this clonotype: This may be a read error: a much more frequent sequence differs by one nucleotide. The J gene is TRBJ2-1, the V gene TRBV12-3 or TRBV12-4, with 9 bases that match TRBD2. Trimming removed 7 bases from V and 7 bases from J; junction bases left unmatched: 11. The CDR3 runs 15 residues. The CDR3 reads CASNPTSGCLNEQFF. The CDR3 nucleotides are TGTGCCAGCAACCCTACTAGCGGGTGTTTGAATGAGCAGTTCTTC.